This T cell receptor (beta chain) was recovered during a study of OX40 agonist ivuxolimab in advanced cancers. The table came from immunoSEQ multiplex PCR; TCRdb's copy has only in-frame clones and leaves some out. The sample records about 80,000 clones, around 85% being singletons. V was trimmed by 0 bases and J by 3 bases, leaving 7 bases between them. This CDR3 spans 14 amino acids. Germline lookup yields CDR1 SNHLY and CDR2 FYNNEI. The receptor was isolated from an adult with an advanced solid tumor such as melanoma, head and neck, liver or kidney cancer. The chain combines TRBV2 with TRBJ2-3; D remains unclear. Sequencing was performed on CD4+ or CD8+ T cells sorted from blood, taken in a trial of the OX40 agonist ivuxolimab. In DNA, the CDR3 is TGTGCCAGCAGTGAAGCCTCCTTGACAGATACGCAGTATTTT. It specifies CASSEASLTDTQYF.